One sample yielded the 17 T cell receptor beta chains listed below, sequenced in a study of blood T cell repertoires in COVID-19. Sequencing was performed with immunoSEQ multiplex PCR; in TCRdb, only in-frame clones are kept and a portion is missing. The sample has about 120,000 clones, over 80% seen once; the top ten hold around 0.77%. The sequencing input was peripheral blood. The receptors shown here come from a woman aged 70-85 years with acute or convalescent COVID-19.

J is TRBJ2-7 and V is TRBV3-1 (or the pseudogene TRBV3-2); TRBD1 agrees at 9 bases. Looked up from germline, CDR1 is LGHDT and CDR2 is YNNKEL (reference sequence). J lost 5 bases, V lost 4 bases, and 9 bases had no gene match. The length of the CDR3 is 15 residues. CDR3 sequence reads: CASSPRTGERNEQYF. CDR3 bases: TGTGCCAGCAGCCCGCGGACAGGGGAGAGGAACGAGCAGTACTTC.

The chain recombines TRBV19 with TRBJ1-3; no clear D. Germline loops: CDR1 LNHDA, CDR2 SQIVND (reference sequence). CDR3 size: 14 residues. Trimming took 9 bases from V and 6 from J, leaving 18 bases between them. CDR3 nucleotides: TGTGCCAGCCACAAGGCGGGTGATATAAACACCATATATTTT. This gives the protein CASHKAGDINTIYF.

The chain has TRBV11-2 and TRBJ1-3; the D is unclear. Germline CDR1 SGHAT, CDR2 FQNNGV. V lost 5 bases, J lost 0 bases, and 5 bases lay in between. The CDR3 has 13 residues. The CDR3: CASSVLSGNTIYF. CDR3 in DNA: TGTGCCAGCAGCGTCCTCTCTGGAAACACCATATATTTT.

V and J are TRBV5-4 and TRBJ2-1, with a tentative D call TRBD2 (6 bases). The CDR3 extends over 15 amino acids. Trimming shortened V by 0 bases and J by 6 bases, and 13 bases separated the two germline ends. Germline values: CDR1 SGHNT, CDR2 YYREEE (reference sequence). CDR3 nucleotide sequence: TGTGCCAGCAGCTTGGATTCCGGAGGGTTCAATGAGCAGTTCTTC. Translated: CASSLDSGGFNEQFF.

The genes are TRBV7-2 and TRBJ1-2, with D uncertain. The V gene lost 2 bases and the J gene lost 2 bases, with 18 bases spanning the gap. CDR1 and CDR2 from the germline V gene are SGHTA and FQGNSA. The CDR3 has 17 amino acids. In DNA form, the CDR3 reads TGTGCCAGCAGCTTAAGTATCGGGTCCCTCGTAAACTATGGCTACACCTTC. This translates into CASSLSIGSLVNYGYTF.

Here the CDR3 DNA reads TGTGCCAGCAGTCGAAGTTCGCCGGGACAGGGAAACACTGAAGCTTTCTTT. Translating it yields CASSRSSPGQGNTEAFF. This sequence joins TRBV6-6 and TRBJ1-1, with 9 bases aligning to TRBD1. The length of the CDR3 is 17 residues. Per germline, CDR1 MNHNY and CDR2 SVGAGI (reference sequence). V shed 5 bases and J 2 bases; nucleotides not matched to a gene: 12.

The J gene is TRBJ1-5, the V gene TRBV30, with D hard to call. Between the trimmed V and J ends, which lost 0 bases and 3 bases, there was a span of 9 bases. There are 14 residues in the CDR3. CDR1 is GTSNPN and CDR2 is SVGIG in the germline V gene (reference sequence). This CDR3 is CAWSVGALNQPQHF. The CDR3 DNA follows: TGTGCCTGGAGTGTAGGAGCCCTCAATCAGCCCCAGCATTTT.

The V and J genes are TRBV7-3 and TRBJ2-1; 12 bases line up with TRBD2. The CDR3 runs to 15 residues. V was pared by 3 bases and J by 5 bases, with 2 bases of the junction left unmatched. Germline V gene data show CDR1 as SGHTA and CDR2 as FQGTGA. This CDR3 reads CASSFTSGGNNEQFF. CDR3 DNA: TGTGCCAGCAGCTTTACTAGCGGGGGGAACAATGAGCAGTTCTTC.

J is TRBJ1-1 and V is TRBV6-5; D is ambiguous. Germline-derived CDR1 and CDR2 are MNHEY and SVGAGI. The CDR3 covers 11 residues. V was pared by 7 bases and J by 6 bases, with 9 bases between. As DNA, the CDR3 is TGTGCCAGCAACGAGGGCGCTGAAGCTTTCTTT. It codes for CASNEGAEAFF.

CDR3 sequence: CASGSQGNQPQHF. Here the CDR3 DNA reads TGTGCCAGCGGATCACAGGGAAATCAGCCCCAGCATTTT. The chain carries TRBV12-3 or TRBV12-4 and TRBJ1-5, with TRBD1 as a possible D gene (6 bases). V gave up 8 bases and J gave up 4 bases, with 12 bases separating them. This CDR3 has 13 amino acids.

This clone was detected only a few times. Here the CDR3 reads CASSPGLAGEEQFF. The CDR3 nucleotides read TGTGCCAGCAGCCCGGGACTAGCGGGAGAAGAGCAGTTCTTC. V usage is TRBV7-2 and J usage is TRBJ2-1; TRBD2 agrees at 14 bases. CDR1 and CDR2 (germline): SGHTA, FQGNSA. V was pared by 5 bases and J by 10 bases, with 4 bases of the junction left unmatched. The CDR3 length is 14 residues.

The chain has TRBV6-5 and TRBJ1-2; 7 nucleotides match TRBD1. J was trimmed by 10 bases and V by 6 bases; bases with no gene match: 11. The CDR3 spans 13 residues. The germline CDR1 and CDR2 sequences are MNHEY and SVGAGI. The CDR3 DNA reads TGTGCCAGCAGATCGACAGGGTTCTCAGACTACACCTTC. Translated, it gives CASRSTGFSDYTF.

As concerns this clone: Distinct nucleotide sequences in the sample also encode this CDR3. This chain uses TRBV3-1 (or the pseudogene TRBV3-2) with TRBJ1-1; weak D call: TRBD1 (5 bases). The CDR3 loop spans 13 amino acids. V was clipped by 1 base and J by 3 bases, with 6 bases between them. CDR1 is LGHDT, CDR2 YNNKEL, per germline (reference sequence). CDR3 loop: CASSQGGDTEAFF. The CDR3 DNA is TGTGCCAGCAGCCAAGGGGGGGACACTGAAGCTTTCTTT.

The chain couples TRBV6-5 to TRBJ1-2; 7 nucleotides agree with TRBD1. The CDR3 sequence is 15 residues long. Germline CDR1 is MNHEY and CDR2 is SVGAGI. V gave up 5 bases and J gave up 2 bases; unmatched junction bases: 8. For the CDR3, the DNA is TGTGCCAGCAGTCCGCGGACAGGTCGCAACTATGGCTACACCTTC. It encodes CASSPRTGRNYGYTF.

DNA of the CDR3: TGTGCCAGTAGTATAAGCGGGGGGGCCCCCGGGGAGCTGTTTTTT. It codes for CASSISGGAPGELFF. The J gene is TRBJ2-2, the V gene TRBV19, with 10 positions matching TRBD2. The ends lost 2 bases at V and 6 bases at J; junction bases unmatched: 3. Germline V gene data show CDR1 as LNHDA and CDR2 as SQIVND (reference sequence). CDR3 length equals 15 residues.

The chain links TRBV2 to TRBJ2-1; D possibly corresponds to TRBD2 (5 bases). V gave up 3 bases and J gave up 10 bases, with 10 bases separating them. The germline V gene has CDR1 SNHLY and CDR2 FYNNEI. This CDR3 is 12 amino acids long. The CDR3 coding sequence is TGTGCCAGCAGTGAGGCTAGCTCAGAGCAGTTCTTC. As protein: CASSEASSEQFF.

The CDR3 DNA sequence: TGTGCCAGCAGCCCGGGGACAACCTCCTACGAGCAGTACTTC. Encoded protein: CASSPGTTSYEQYF. The rearrangement uses TRBV3-1 (or the pseudogene TRBV3-2) and TRBJ2-7; possibly TRBD1 for D (6 bases). This CDR3 is built from 14 residues. Trimming left V 4 bases short and J 0 bases short, with 10 bases between. Looked up from germline, CDR1 is LGHDT and CDR2 is YNNKEL (reference sequence).